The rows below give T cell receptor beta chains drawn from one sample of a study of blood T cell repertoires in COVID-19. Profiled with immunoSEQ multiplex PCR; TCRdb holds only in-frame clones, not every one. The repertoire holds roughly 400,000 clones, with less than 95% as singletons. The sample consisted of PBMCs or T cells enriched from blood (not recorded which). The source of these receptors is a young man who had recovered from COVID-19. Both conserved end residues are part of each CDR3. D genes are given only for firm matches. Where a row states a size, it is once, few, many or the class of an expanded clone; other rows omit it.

cdr3_nt: TGTGCCAGTAGTGCCCGGGGAAGTTGGGCTTTCTTT
cdr3_aa: CASSARGSWAFF
d_call: .
v_call: TRBV19
clone_size: .
j_call: TRBJ1-1

cdr3_nt: TGTGCCAGCAGCTTGTTGAAACTGAATGAAAAACTGTTTTTT
cdr3_aa: CASSLLKLNEKLFF
d_call: .
v_call: TRBV5-5
clone_size: .
j_call: TRBJ1-4

cdr3_nt: TGTGCCTGGACCGAACAGGGGGCGAGCACTGAAGCTTTCTTT
cdr3_aa: CAWTEQGASTEAFF
d_call: TRBD1
v_call: TRBV30
clone_size: .
j_call: TRBJ1-1

cdr3_nt: TGTGCCAGCAGCCAAGATAGGGGAAGAGAAGCTTTCTTT
cdr3_aa: CASSQDRGREAFF
d_call: .
v_call: TRBV3-1/TRBV3-2
clone_size: .
j_call: TRBJ1-1

cdr3_nt: TGCGCCAGCAGCCCAGGGGCTGGGGCCAACGTCCTGACTTTC
cdr3_aa: CASSPGAGANVLTF
d_call: .
v_call: TRBV10-1
clone_size: .
j_call: TRBJ2-6

cdr3_nt: TGCAGTGCCCTGACCGGGGATACGCAGTATTTT
cdr3_aa: CSALTGDTQYF
d_call: .
v_call: TRBV20-1
clone_size: .
j_call: TRBJ2-3

cdr3_nt: TGCGCCAGCAGCTTGGGACAGTTCACAGATACGCAGTATTTT
cdr3_aa: CASSLGQFTDTQYF
d_call: .
v_call: TRBV5-1
clone_size: .
j_call: TRBJ2-3

cdr3_nt: TGTGCCAGCACCGCAGGGGGCATCACTAATGAAAAACTGTTTTTT
cdr3_aa: CASTAGGITNEKLFF
d_call: TRBD1
v_call: TRBV2
clone_size: .
j_call: TRBJ1-4

cdr3_nt: TGTGCCACCAGTGATCCCTTGGGACAGGGCTCTGGGGCCAACGTCCTGACTTTC
cdr3_aa: CATSDPLGQGSGANVLTF
d_call: TRBD1
v_call: TRBV24-1
clone_size: .
j_call: TRBJ2-6

cdr3_nt: TGTGCCAGCAGCCTGGGACTAGAGAACTACGAGCAGTACTTC
cdr3_aa: CASSLGLENYEQYF
d_call: TRBD2
v_call: TRBV3-1/TRBV3-2
clone_size: .
j_call: TRBJ2-7

cdr3_nt: TGTGCCAGCAGCCCCCTTGGGACTCAGTACACTGAAGCTTTCTTT
cdr3_aa: CASSPLGTQYTEAFF
d_call: .
v_call: TRBV11-2
clone_size: once
j_call: TRBJ1-1

cdr3_nt: TGCGCCAGCAGCTTATTACAGGGGAGAGGACAGTACTTC
cdr3_aa: CASSLLQGRGQYF
d_call: TRBD1
v_call: TRBV5-1
clone_size: .
j_call: TRBJ2-7

cdr3_nt: TGTGCCAGCAGTGAAGGACAGGGTTCTGAAGAGCAGTACTTC
cdr3_aa: CASSEGQGSEEQYF
d_call: TRBD1
v_call: TRBV6-1
clone_size: .
j_call: TRBJ2-7

cdr3_nt: TGTGCCAGCAGTGAAGGTGGACAGTTATTAAGCTATGGCTACACCTTC
cdr3_aa: CASSEGGQLLSYGYTF
d_call: .
v_call: TRBV2
clone_size: .
j_call: TRBJ1-2

cdr3_nt: TGTGCCAGCAGTGTGAGGACAGACTATAGCAATCAGCCCCAGCATTTT
cdr3_aa: CASSVRTDYSNQPQHF
d_call: .
v_call: TRBV2
clone_size: .
j_call: TRBJ1-5

cdr3_nt: TGTGCCAGCACAGTTACTAGCGGCACCGGGGAGCTGTTTTTT
cdr3_aa: CASTVTSGTGELFF
d_call: TRBD2
v_call: TRBV2
clone_size: .
j_call: TRBJ2-2

cdr3_nt: TGTGCCAGCAGATCTGGACCAGGGCGGGGTGGATATGGCTACACCTTC
cdr3_aa: CASRSGPGRGGYGYTF
d_call: .
v_call: TRBV9
clone_size: .
j_call: TRBJ1-2

cdr3_nt: TGCGCCAGCAGTAAACAAACTAACTATGGCTACACCTTC
cdr3_aa: CASSKQTNYGYTF
d_call: .
v_call: TRBV10-1
clone_size: .
j_call: TRBJ1-2

cdr3_nt: TGTGCCAGCAGTCCACGAGGGGGAGACTTCTATGGCTACACCTTC
cdr3_aa: CASSPRGGDFYGYTF
d_call: .
v_call: TRBV27
clone_size: .
j_call: TRBJ1-2

cdr3_nt: TGTGCCAGCAGCCAAGGATCAGGGGATGGCAATGAGCAGTTCTTC
cdr3_aa: CASSQGSGDGNEQFF
d_call: .
v_call: TRBV3-1/TRBV3-2
clone_size: .
j_call: TRBJ2-1

cdr3_nt: TGTGCCAGCAGCTTAGTACTCCATGAGCAGTTCTTC
cdr3_aa: CASSLVLHEQFF
d_call: .
v_call: TRBV11-1
clone_size: .
j_call: TRBJ2-1

cdr3_nt: TGTGCCAGCAGCCAAGGGCAGGGGGTGTACTCACCCCTCCACTTT
cdr3_aa: CASSQGQGVYSPLHF
d_call: TRBD1
v_call: TRBV3-1/TRBV3-2
clone_size: .
j_call: TRBJ1-6

cdr3_nt: TGTGCCAGTAGTACAGATGGGACAGGCGGGAATCAGCCCCAGCATTTT
cdr3_aa: CASSTDGTGGNQPQHF
d_call: TRBD1
v_call: TRBV19
clone_size: .
j_call: TRBJ1-5

cdr3_nt: TGTGCCAGCAGTAGGACACTACACTCCTACGAGCAGTACTTC
cdr3_aa: CASSRTLHSYEQYF
d_call: .
v_call: TRBV13
clone_size: .
j_call: TRBJ2-7

cdr3_nt: TGCGCCAGCAGCTTGGTAGCGGGAGGTCACGGGGAGCTGTTTTTT
cdr3_aa: CASSLVAGGHGELFF
d_call: TRBD2
v_call: TRBV5-1
clone_size: .
j_call: TRBJ2-2

cdr3_nt: TGTGCCAGCAGCTCTCAGAAGGTTGACAAAAACACCATATATTTT
cdr3_aa: CASSSQKVDKNTIYF
d_call: .
v_call: TRBV28
clone_size: .
j_call: TRBJ1-3

cdr3_nt: TGTGCCAGCAGTACACCAGGCGAAGCTTTCTTT
cdr3_aa: CASSTPGEAFF
d_call: .
v_call: TRBV12-3/TRBV12-4
clone_size: .
j_call: TRBJ1-1

cdr3_nt: TGTGCCAGCGGTCTCCGGGACAGGATCTACGAGCAGTACTTC
cdr3_aa: CASGLRDRIYEQYF
d_call: TRBD1
v_call: TRBV5-5
clone_size: .
j_call: TRBJ2-7